This T cell receptor beta chain originates from a study of blood T cell repertoires in COVID-19. Germline CDR1 and CDR2: LGHNA and YNFKEQ. This CDR3 has 19 amino acids. The V end lost 4 bases, the J end lost 2 bases, and 27 bases lay between the germline ends. Assay: immunoSEQ multiplex PCR; the TCRdb copy retains only in-frame clones and omits some. The data contain about 350,000 clones, around 87% of them seen just once; the ten biggest clones take up approximately 5%. J is TRBJ2-7 and V is TRBV4-2; D perhaps matches TRBD2 (5 bases). This clonotype originated in a woman in her 30s who had recovered from COVID-19. What was sequenced was PBMCs or T cells enriched from blood (not recorded which). This chain's CDR3 is CASSPLGRGPEDPAYEQYF. The CDR3 coding sequence is TGTGCCAGCAGCCCACTAGGACGTGGTCCTGAAGACCCCGCCTACGAGCAGTACTTC.